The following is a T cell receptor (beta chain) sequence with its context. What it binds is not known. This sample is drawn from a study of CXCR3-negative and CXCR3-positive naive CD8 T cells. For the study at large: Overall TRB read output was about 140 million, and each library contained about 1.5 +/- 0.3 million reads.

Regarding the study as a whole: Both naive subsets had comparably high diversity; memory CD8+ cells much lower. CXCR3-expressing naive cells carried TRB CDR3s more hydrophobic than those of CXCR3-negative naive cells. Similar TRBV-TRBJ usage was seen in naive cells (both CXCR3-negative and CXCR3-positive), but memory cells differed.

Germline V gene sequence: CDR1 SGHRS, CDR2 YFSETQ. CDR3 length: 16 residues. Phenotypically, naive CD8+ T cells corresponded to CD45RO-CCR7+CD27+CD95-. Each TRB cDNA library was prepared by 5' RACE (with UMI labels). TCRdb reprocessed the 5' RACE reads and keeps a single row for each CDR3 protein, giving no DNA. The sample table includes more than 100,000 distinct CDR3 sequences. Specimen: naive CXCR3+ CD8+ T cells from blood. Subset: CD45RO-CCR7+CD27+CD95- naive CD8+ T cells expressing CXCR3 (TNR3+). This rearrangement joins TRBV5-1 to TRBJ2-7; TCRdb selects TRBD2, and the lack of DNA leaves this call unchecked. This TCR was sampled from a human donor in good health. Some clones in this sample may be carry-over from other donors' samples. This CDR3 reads CASSLAETRGSYEQYF.